This T cell receptor beta chain was observed in a study of shared clonotypes between healthy human individuals. Study-wide points: Only a few donors were included, so the genetic and exposure-history diversity represented was limited.

The data were produced by immunoSEQ multiplex PCR, yet TCRdb's version contains in-frame clones alone and is incomplete. The data contain about a million clones, approximately 80% of them singletons. V shed 4 bases and J shed 4 bases, with 13 bases lying between them. CDR3 length: 13 amino acids. Germline V gene data show CDR1 as SQVTM and CDR2 as ANQGSEA. To note about this clone: No antigen is known for it.

The genes are TRBV29-1 and TRBJ1-1; D possibly corresponds to TRBD1 (6 bases). Sample: memory CD4+ T cells sorted from blood. Subset denoted: CD45RA-negative fraction. The source is a man aged 18 to 29 in good health. CDR3: CSVAQGPLTEAFF. CDR3 DNA: TGCAGCGTTGCACAGGGCCCCCTCACTGAAGCTTTCTTT.